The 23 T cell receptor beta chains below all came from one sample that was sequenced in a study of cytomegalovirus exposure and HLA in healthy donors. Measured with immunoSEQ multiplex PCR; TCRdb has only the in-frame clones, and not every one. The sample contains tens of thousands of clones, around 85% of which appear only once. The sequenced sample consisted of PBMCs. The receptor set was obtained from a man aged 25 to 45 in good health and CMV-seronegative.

The CDR3 DNA sequence: TGTGCCAGCAGTTTACTAGCGGGGAACAATGAGCAGTTCTTC. Amino acid sequence: CASSLLAGNNEQFF. V usage is TRBV28 and J usage is TRBJ2-1; 9 bases are shared with TRBD2. The J segment lost 5 bases and the V segment lost 2 bases, leaving 1 base of the junction unmatched. This CDR3 contains 14 residues. CDR1 MDHEN and CDR2 SYDVKM come from the germline V gene.

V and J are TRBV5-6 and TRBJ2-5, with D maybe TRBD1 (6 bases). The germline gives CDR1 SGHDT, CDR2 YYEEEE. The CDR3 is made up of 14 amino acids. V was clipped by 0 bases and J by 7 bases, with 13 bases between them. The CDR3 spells CASSLDLGARTQYF. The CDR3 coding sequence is TGTGCCAGCAGCTTGGATCTGGGGGCCAGGACCCAGTACTTC.

CDR3: CASSLEGGPAETQYF. The DNA for the CDR3 is TGTGCCAGCAGCTTAGAAGGAGGACCCGCGGAGACCCAGTACTTC. This chain uses TRBV7-8 with TRBJ2-5; D perhaps matches TRBD2 (5 bases). Germline lookup yields CDR1 SGHVS and CDR2 FQNEAQ. V lost 1 base to trimming and J lost 5 bases, with 14 bases between them. This CDR3 region has 15 residues.

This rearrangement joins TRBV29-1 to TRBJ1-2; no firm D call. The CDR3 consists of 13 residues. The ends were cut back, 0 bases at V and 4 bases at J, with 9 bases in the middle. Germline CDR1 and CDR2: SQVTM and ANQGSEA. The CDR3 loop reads CSVEDSRPYGYTF. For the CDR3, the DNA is TGCAGCGTTGAAGATTCTCGTCCCTATGGCTACACCTTC.

The CDR3 bases are TGTGCCAGCAGCTTAATGTCGGGGAATGAGCAGTTCTTC. This encodes CASSLMSGNEQFF. The chain links TRBV7-3 to TRBJ2-1; possible D gene TRBD2, 5 bases. The CDR3 covers 13 residues. The V end lost 1 base, the J end lost 7 bases, and 8 bases lay between the germline ends. Germline-derived CDR1 and CDR2 are SGHTA and FQGTGA.

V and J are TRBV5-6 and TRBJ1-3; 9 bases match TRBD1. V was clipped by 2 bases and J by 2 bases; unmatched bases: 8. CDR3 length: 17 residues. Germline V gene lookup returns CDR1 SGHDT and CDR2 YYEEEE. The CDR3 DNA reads TGTGCCAGCAGCTTAGGGGACAGGGCCCTCGCTGGAAACACCATATATTTT. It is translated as CASSLGDRALAGNTIYF.

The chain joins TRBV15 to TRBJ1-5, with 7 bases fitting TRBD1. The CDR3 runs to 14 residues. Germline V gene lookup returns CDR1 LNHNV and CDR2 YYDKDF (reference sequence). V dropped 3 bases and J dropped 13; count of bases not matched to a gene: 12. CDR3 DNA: TGTGCCACCAGCAGGCCCTCCGGGACAGAGACACAGCATTTT. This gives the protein CATSRPSGTETQHF.

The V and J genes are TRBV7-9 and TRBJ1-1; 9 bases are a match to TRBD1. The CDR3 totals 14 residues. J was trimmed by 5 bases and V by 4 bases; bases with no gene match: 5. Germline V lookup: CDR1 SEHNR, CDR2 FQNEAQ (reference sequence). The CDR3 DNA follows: TGTGCCAGCAGCTGGCGACAGGGGGGAACTGAAGCTTTCTTT. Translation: CASSWRQGGTEAFF.

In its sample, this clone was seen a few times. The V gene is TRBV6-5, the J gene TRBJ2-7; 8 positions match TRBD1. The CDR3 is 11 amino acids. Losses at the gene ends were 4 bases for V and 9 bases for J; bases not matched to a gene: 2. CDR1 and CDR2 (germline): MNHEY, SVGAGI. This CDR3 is CASSSGTGQYF. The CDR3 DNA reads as TGTGCCAGCAGTTCCGGGACAGGGCAGTACTTC.

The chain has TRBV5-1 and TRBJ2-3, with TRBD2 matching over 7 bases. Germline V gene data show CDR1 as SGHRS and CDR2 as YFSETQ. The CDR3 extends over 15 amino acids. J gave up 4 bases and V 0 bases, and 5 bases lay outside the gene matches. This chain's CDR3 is CASSLAGGIADTQYF. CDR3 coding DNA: TGCGCCAGCAGCTTGGCCGGGGGGATCGCAGATACGCAGTATTTT.

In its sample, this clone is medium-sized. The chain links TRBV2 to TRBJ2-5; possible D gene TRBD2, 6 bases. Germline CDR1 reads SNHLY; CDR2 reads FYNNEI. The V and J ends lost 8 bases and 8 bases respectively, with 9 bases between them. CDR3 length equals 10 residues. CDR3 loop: CASGGGTQYF. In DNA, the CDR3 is TGTGCCAGCGGGGGAGGAACCCAGTACTTC. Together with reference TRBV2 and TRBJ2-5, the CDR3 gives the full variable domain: EPEVTQTPSHQVTQMGQEVILRCVPISNHLYFYWYRQILGQKVEFLVSFYNNEISEKSEIFDDQFSVERPDGSNFTLKIRSTKLEDSAMYFCASGGGTQYFGPGTRLLVL.

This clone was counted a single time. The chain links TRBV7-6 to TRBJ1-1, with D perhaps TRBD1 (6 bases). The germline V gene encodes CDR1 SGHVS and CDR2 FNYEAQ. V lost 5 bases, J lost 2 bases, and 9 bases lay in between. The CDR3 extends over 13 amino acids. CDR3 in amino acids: CASSGQRNTEAFF. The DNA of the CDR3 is TGTGCCAGCAGCGGACAGAGAAACACTGAAGCTTTCTTT.

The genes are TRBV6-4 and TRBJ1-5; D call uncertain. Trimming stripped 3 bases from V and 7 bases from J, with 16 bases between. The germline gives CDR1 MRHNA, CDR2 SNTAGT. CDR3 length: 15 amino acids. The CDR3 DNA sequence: TGTGCCAGCAGTGAAATTGGGGAGGGCGGCCAGCCCCAGCATTTT. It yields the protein CASSEIGEGGQPQHF.

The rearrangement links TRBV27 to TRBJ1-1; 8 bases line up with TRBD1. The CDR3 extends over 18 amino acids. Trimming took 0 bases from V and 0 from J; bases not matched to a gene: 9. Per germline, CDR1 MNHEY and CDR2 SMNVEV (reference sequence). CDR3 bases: TGTGCCAGCAGTTTATCGTCAGGGGGCCGAATCATGAACACTGAAGCTTTCTTT. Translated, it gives CASSLSSGGRIMNTEAFF.

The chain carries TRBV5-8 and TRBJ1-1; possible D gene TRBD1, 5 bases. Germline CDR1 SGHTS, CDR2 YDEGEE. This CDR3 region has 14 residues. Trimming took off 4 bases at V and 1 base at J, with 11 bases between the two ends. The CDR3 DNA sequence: TGTGCCAGCAGCCCCCCCAGGGAGAACACTGAAGCTTTCTTT. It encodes CASSPPRENTEAFF.

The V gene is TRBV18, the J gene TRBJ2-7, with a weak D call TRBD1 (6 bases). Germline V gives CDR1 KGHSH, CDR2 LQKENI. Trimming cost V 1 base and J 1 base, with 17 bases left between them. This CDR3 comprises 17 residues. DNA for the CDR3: TGTGCCAGCTCACCACACGATCCGGGACATTCTTCCTACGAGCAGTACGTC. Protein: CASSPHDPGHSSYEQYV.

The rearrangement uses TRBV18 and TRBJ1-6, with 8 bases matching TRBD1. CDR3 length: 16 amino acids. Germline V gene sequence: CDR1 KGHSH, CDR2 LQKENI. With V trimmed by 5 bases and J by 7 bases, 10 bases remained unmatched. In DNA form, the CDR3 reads TGTGCCAGCTCAAACTACGTGGACAGGGACAATTCACCCCTCCACTTT. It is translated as CASSNYVDRDNSPLHF.

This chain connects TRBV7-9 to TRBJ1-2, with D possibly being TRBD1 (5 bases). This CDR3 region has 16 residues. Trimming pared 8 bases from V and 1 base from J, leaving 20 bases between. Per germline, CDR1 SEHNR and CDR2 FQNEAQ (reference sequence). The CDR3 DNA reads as TGTGCCAGCTTCCGACAGCGGGGAACTTTTAACTATGGCTACACCTTC. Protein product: CASFRQRGTFNYGYTF.

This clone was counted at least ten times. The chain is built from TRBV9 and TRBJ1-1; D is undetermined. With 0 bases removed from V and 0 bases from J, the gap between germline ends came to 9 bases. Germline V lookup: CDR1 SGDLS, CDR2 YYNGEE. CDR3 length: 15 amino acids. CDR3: CASSVGVKMNTEAFF. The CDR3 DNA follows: TGTGCCAGCAGCGTAGGCGTGAAGATGAACACTGAAGCTTTCTTT. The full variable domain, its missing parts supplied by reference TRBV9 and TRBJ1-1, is DSGVTQTPKHLITATGQRVTLRCSPRSGDLSVYWYQQSLDQGLQFLIQYYNGEERAKGNILERFSAQQFPDLHSELNLSSLELGDSALYFCASSVGVKMNTEAFFGQGTRLTVV.

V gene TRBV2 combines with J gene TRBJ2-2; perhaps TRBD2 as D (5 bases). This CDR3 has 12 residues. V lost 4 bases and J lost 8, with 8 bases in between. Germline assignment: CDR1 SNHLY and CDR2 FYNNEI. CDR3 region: CASSVRRGELFF. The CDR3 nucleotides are TGTGCCAGCAGTGTAAGGAGGGGGGAGCTGTTTTTT. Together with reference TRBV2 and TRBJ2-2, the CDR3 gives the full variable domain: EPEVTQTPSHQVTQMGQEVILRCVPISNHLYFYWYRQILGQKVEFLVSFYNNEISEKSEIFDDQFSVERPDGSNFTLKIRSTKLEDSAMYFCASSVRRGELFFGEGSRLTVL.

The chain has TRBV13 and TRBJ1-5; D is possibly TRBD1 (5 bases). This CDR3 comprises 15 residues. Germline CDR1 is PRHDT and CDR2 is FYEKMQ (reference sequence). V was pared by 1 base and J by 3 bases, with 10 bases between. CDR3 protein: CASSLARDNNQPQHF. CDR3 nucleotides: TGTGCCAGCAGCTTAGCCAGGGATAACAATCAGCCCCAGCATTTT.

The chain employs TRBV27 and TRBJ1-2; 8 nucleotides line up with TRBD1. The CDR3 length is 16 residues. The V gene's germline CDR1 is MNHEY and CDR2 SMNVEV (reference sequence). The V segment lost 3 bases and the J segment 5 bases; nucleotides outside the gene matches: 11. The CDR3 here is CASSFDGDRTSYGYTF. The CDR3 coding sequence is TGTGCCAGCAGTTTTGACGGGGACAGGACGTCTTATGGCTACACCTTC.

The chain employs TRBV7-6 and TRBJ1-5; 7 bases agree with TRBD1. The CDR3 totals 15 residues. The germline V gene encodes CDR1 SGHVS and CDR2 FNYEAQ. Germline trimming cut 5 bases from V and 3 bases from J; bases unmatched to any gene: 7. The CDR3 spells CASSPSTGDNQPQHF. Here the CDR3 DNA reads TGTGCCAGCAGCCCCTCAACAGGGGACAATCAGCCCCAGCATTTT. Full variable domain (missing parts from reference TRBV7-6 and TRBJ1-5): GAGVSQSPRYKVTKRGQDVALRCDPISGHVSLYWYRQALGQGPEFLTYFNYEAQQDKSGLPNDRFSAERPEGSISTLTIQRTEQRDSAMYRCASSPSTGDNQPQHFGDGTRLSIL.